These T cell receptor beta chains were read from a single sample in a study of Graves' ophthalmopathy and Graves' hyperthyroidism. TCRdb re-derived calls from the multiplex PCR reads in MiXCR, one entry per CDR3 protein. The repertoire consists of around 660,000 distinct CDR3 sequences, with about 41% occurring once and the leading ten covering 3% to 4%. Sequenced sample: peripheral blood. These receptors all stem from an adult man with Graves' ophthalmopathy. The conserved cysteine and the conserved F or W are not part of the CDR3 here. A clone size is listed for some rows: how often the clone was seen (once, few, many), or a class if it is expanded.

V gene,clone size,CDR3 protein
TRBV7-2,many,ASSFGPSEQY
TRBV4-3,-,ASSQDPYGGTPSYEQY
TRBV15,-,ATSRGWLAGSTDTQY
TRBV6-2/TRBV6-3,many,ASSRLQGQPQH
TRBV7-2,many,ASSRGLVVYEQY
TRBV6-5,-,ASSPRQGQTQY
TRBV25-1,-,ARVPEGGYGYT
TRBV25-1,few,ASSSVRVLNTGELF
TRBV7-2,-,ASSLVFSTGELF
TRBV7-7,-,ASSLGTGRKLYEQY
TRBV7-8,few,ASSIYSGEETQY
TRBV7-9,many,ASSLGEGGKYGNQPQH
TRBV29-1,many,SVRVPGSSGNTIY
TRBV15,-,ATSRDRGGGQPQH
TRBV19,many,ASSIQLNQPQH
TRBV20-1,few,SASTGPEKLF
TRBV29-1,-,SVVSQGSEAF
TRBV29-1,many,SVRTVVDYEQY
TRBV11-2,many,ASSPSTSVQETQY
TRBV25-1,-,ASSTTSGRVGNEQF
TRBV4-2,many,ASSQAGRGYNQPQH